The rows below give T cell receptor beta chains drawn from one sample of a study of beta chain features in type 1 diabetes. The repertoire was sequenced with immunoSEQ multiplex PCR; TCRdb's copy has only in-frame clones and lacks some. The sample yields under 200,000 clones, 8% to 9.5% seen once. Sequenced input: central memory CD4+ T cells from blood. The receptors stem from a young woman with type 1 diabetes. Both conserved end residues are part of each CDR3. The order of the fields is clone size, V gene, D gene, J gene, CDR3 protein, CDR3 DNA. D genes are given only for firm matches. A row's size may be missing; if present it is once, few, many or a size class.

few,TRBV11-1,NA,TRBJ1-2,CASSAAGGNYGYTF,TGTGCCAGCAGCGCAGCCGGGGGTAACTATGGCTACACCTTC
few,TRBV10-3,NA,TRBJ1-6,CAISVALLNSPLHF,TGTGCCATCAGTGTCGCCCTACTTAATTCACCCCTCCACTTT
NA,TRBV30,NA,TRBJ1-3,CAWRSGSGNTIYF,TGTGCCTGGAGAAGCGGCTCTGGAAACACCATATATTTT
few,TRBV28,NA,TRBJ2-7,CASRQARYEQYF,TGTGCCAGCAGACAGGCGCGCTACGAGCAGTACTTC
few,TRBV21-1,NA,TRBJ1-2,CASSKKGQGWSKGYTF,TGTGCCAGCAGCAAGAAGGGACAGGGGTGGTCGAAAGGCTACACCTTC
few,TRBV27,NA,TRBJ1-2,CASTPRRGEQGYTF,TGTGCCAGCACTCCTAGGAGGGGAGAACAAGGCTACACCTTC
few,TRBV5-1,NA,TRBJ2-5,CASSSGYQETQYF,TGCGCCAGCAGCTCCGGGTACCAAGAGACCCAGTACTTC
few,TRBV13,NA,TRBJ2-7,CASSFSLFREQYF,TGTGCCAGCAGCTTTTCTCTCTTCCGCGAGCAGTACTTC
NA,TRBV7-2,TRBD1,TRBJ2-5,CASSPQGAVETQYF,TGTGCCAGCAGCCCACAGGGGGCGGTGGAGACCCAGTACTTC
NA,TRBV27,NA,TRBJ1-6,CASQDINSPLHF,TGTGCCAGCCAGGATATTAATTCACCCCTCCACTTT
few,TRBV28,NA,TRBJ2-1,CAITSTHEQFF,TGTGCCATCACTAGCACACATGAGCAGTTCTTC
few,TRBV28,NA,TRBJ1-1,CASSLGPGATFF,TGTGCCAGCAGTTTGGGGCCAGGGGCGACTTTCTTT
few,TRBV5-1,NA,TRBJ2-2,CASSLQISNTGELFF,TGCGCCAGCAGCTTGCAGATATCGAACACCGGGGAGCTGTTTTTT
few,TRBV7-9,TRBD1,TRBJ1-2,CASSVGDRIYGYTF,TGTGCCAGCAGCGTAGGGGACAGGATCTATGGCTACACCTTC
NA,TRBV18,NA,TRBJ2-2,CASSRVRTANTGELFF,TGTGCCAGCTCAAGGGTTCGGACAGCGAACACCGGGGAGCTGTTTTTT
NA,TRBV28,TRBD1,TRBJ1-5,CASTGTGGAEGNQPQHF,TGTGCCAGCACCGGGACAGGGGGCGCAGAAGGCAATCAGCCCCAGCATTTT
NA,TRBV7-8,NA,TRBJ2-3,CASSLSRDTDTQYF,TGTGCCAGCAGCTTAAGCCGGGACACAGATACGCAGTATTTT
few,TRBV7-2,TRBD1,TRBJ1-1,CASSTGTGRLGEAFF,TGTGCCAGCAGCACCGGGACAGGGAGATTGGGTGAAGCTTTCTTT
NA,TRBV4-3,NA,TRBJ2-5,CASSQGGTLQETQYF,TGCGCCAGCAGCCAAGGGGGCACGCTTCAAGAGACCCAGTACTTC
few,TRBV28,TRBD1,TRBJ2-7,CASRTGASYEQYF,TGTGCCAGCCGGACAGGGGCCTCCTACGAGCAGTACTTC
NA,TRBV7-9,NA,TRBJ2-7,CASSRGASGTYEQYF,TGTGCCAGCAGCAGGGGGGCTAGCGGAACCTACGAGCAGTACTTC
few,TRBV28,NA,TRBJ2-7,CASSLSSGQRWEQYF,TGTGCCAGCAGTTTATCGTCTGGGCAAAGATGGGAGCAGTACTTC
NA,TRBV7-8,NA,TRBJ1-1,CASSTSRGGPNTEAFF,TGTGCCAGCAGCACTAGCAGAGGAGGGCCCAACACTGAAGCTTTCTTT
NA,TRBV7-9,NA,TRBJ1-2,CASTSGVAGYTF,TGTGCCAGCACCTCAGGGGTCGCTGGCTACACCTTC
few,TRBV6-5,NA,TRBJ1-2,CASTQKGVYGYTF,TGTGCCAGCACGCAGAAGGGGGTCTATGGCTACACCTTC
NA,TRBV14,NA,TRBJ1-4,CASSPGRGRPNEKLFF,TGTGCCAGCAGCCCCGGACGAGGGAGACCTAATGAAAAACTGTTTTTT
few,TRBV28,TRBD1,TRBJ1-5,CASSGQGIYQPQHF,TGTGCCAGCTCGGGACAGGGAATATATCAGCCCCAGCATTTT
NA,TRBV19,NA,TRBJ1-5,CASSIRGDQPQHF,TGTGCCAGTAGTATCAGGGGAGATCAGCCCCAGCATTTT
NA,TRBV4-1,TRBD2,TRBJ2-5,CASSQASGTETQYF,TGCGCCAGCAGCCAAGCTAGCGGGACGGAGACCCAGTACTTC
NA,TRBV15,NA,TRBJ2-2,CATSREGPRVNTGELFF,TGTGCCACCAGCAGAGAGGGCCCGAGGGTAAACACCGGGGAGCTGTTTTTT